This T cell receptor (beta chain) was obtained from a study of PD-1 blockade in classical Hodgkin lymphoma. Profiling relied on immunoSEQ multiplex PCR, and the TCRdb table lists in-frame clones only, not all of them. The sample has approximately 2,400 clones; about three quarters are singletons. Specified time point: newly diagnosed, previously untreated cHL patient sample. Applied to thawed PBMCs, magnetic negative selection was the method used to isolate CD8+ T cells. Investigators turned to newly diagnosed, untreated classical Hodgkin lymphoma PBMCs for comparison. Notes on the study in general: Newly diagnosed patients had baseline TCR diversity that was reportedly lower than that of healthy donors. Differences between repertoires have undefined causes, possibly disease activity or prior therapy.

With respect to this clone: Its antigen remains unknown.

Germline trimming cut 6 bases from V and 4 bases from J; bases unmatched to any gene: 12. The CDR3 extends over 15 amino acids. CDR1 and CDR2 from the germline V gene are SQVTM and ANQGSEA. The chain employs TRBV29-1 and TRBJ2-7, with 10 bases identical to TRBD1. The sequenced sample was CD8+ T cells from blood. The source is a human donor with classical Hodgkin lymphoma. CDR3 in DNA: TGCAGCGTCGTACCGGGACAGGGGTTAGGGTACGAGCAGTACTTC. Translated, it gives CSVVPGQGLGYEQYF.